The rows below give T cell receptor beta chains drawn from one sample of a study of radiotherapy plus CTLA-4 blockade in lung cancer. The assay was immunoSEQ multiplex PCR, and TCRdb's table has in-frame clones only and misses some. The sample includes approximately 30,000 clones, about 81% of them seen just once. The specimen was peripheral blood, collected from a patient treated with radiotherapy plus ipilimumab. These receptors originate from a human donor with non-small cell lung cancer that progressed on radiotherapy plus ipilimumab. Both conserved end residues are part of each CDR3. D genes are given only for firm matches. Only part of the rows carry a size: once, few, many, or a class if the clone is expanded.

TRBV9	-	-	TRBJ1-2	CASSVGFGGQDGYTF	TGTGCCAGCAGCGTAGGATTCGGGGGGCAGGATGGCTACACCTTC
TRBV19	TRBD1	-	TRBJ1-1	CASGPDSPRGAFF	TGTGCCAGTGGCCCGGACAGCCCCAGGGGGGCTTTCTTT
TRBV27	-	-	TRBJ1-1	CASTFRGGGLNTEAFF	TGTGCCAGCACCTTTAGGGGCGGGGGGCTGAACACTGAAGCTTTCTTT
TRBV28	-	-	TRBJ2-3	CASSQRGANTQYF	TGTGCCAGCAGTCAGCGCGGGGCGAATACGCAGTATTTT
TRBV5-1	TRBD1	-	TRBJ1-5	CASSSSGGDQPQHF	TGCGCCAGCAGCTCCTCAGGGGGAGATCAGCCCCAGCATTTT
TRBV9	TRBD2	-	TRBJ2-1	CASRASGGANNEQFF	TGTGCCAGCAGGGCTAGCGGGGGGGCGAACAATGAGCAGTTCTTC
TRBV6-6	TRBD1	few	TRBJ2-7	CASSRPGQGIGEQYF	TGTGCCAGCAGTAGACCGGGACAGGGAATTGGCGAGCAGTACTTC
TRBV18	-	-	TRBJ1-1	CASSLTATEAFF	TGTGCCAGCTCACTAACAGCTACCGAAGCTTTCTTT
TRBV9	TRBD2	-	TRBJ2-2	CASSLRLAGPTGELFF	TGTGCCAGCAGCTTGCGTCTAGCGGGGCCCACCGGGGAGCTGTTTTTT
TRBV11-2	-	-	TRBJ2-2	CASAVSRFTGELFF	TGTGCCAGTGCAGTTTCCCGATTCACCGGGGAGCTGTTTTTT
TRBV10-2	-	-	TRBJ1-1	CASTPRVNTEAFF	TGCGCCAGTACCCCCCGGGTAAACACTGAAGCTTTCTTT
TRBV5-1	-	few	TRBJ2-7	CASSLGAGARSEQYF	TGCGCCAGCAGCTTAGGTGCGGGGGCGCGTAGCGAGCAGTACTTC
TRBV6-6	-	few	TRBJ2-1	CASSFPGDEQFF	TGTGCCAGCAGTTTCCCAGGGGATGAGCAGTTCTTC
TRBV6-1	TRBD2	-	TRBJ2-1	CASSELAGGPYNEQFF	TGTGCCAGCAGTGAACTAGCGGGGGGGCCTTACAATGAGCAGTTCTTC
TRBV7-9	TRBD1	once	TRBJ1-5	CASSLAIGTGGNQPQHF	TGTGCCAGCAGCTTAGCAATCGGGACAGGGGGAAATCAGCCCCAGCATTTT
TRBV5-4	TRBD1	-	TRBJ2-7	CASSLDRGPYEQYF	TGTGCCAGCAGCCTTGACAGGGGGCCCTACGAGCAGTACTTC
TRBV5-1	-	few	TRBJ2-1	CASSQALSSSYNEQFF	TGCGCCAGCAGCCAAGCATTATCAAGCTCCTACAATGAGCAGTTCTTC
TRBV2	-	-	TRBJ1-5	CASRNRVGNNQPQHF	TGTGCCAGCAGAAACAGGGTGGGAAACAATCAGCCCCAGCATTTT
TRBV5-4	-	-	TRBJ1-3	CASSAFDSGNTIYF	TGTGCCAGCAGCGCGTTCGACTCTGGAAACACCATATATTTT
TRBV2	TRBD2	-	TRBJ2-3	CASRAASGGAETDTQYF	TGTGCCAGCAGAGCCGCTAGCGGGGGGGCCGAGACAGATACGCAGTATTTT
TRBV27	TRBD2	-	TRBJ2-1	CASSLWGGPFYNEQFF	TGTGCCAGCAGTTTATGGGGGGGACCTTTCTACAATGAGCAGTTCTTC
TRBV21-1	-	once	TRBJ2-3	CASSKGPESEADTQYF	TGTGCCAGCAGCAAAGGACCTGAGTCGGAGGCAGATACGCAGTATTTT
TRBV11-2	TRBD1	-	TRBJ1-1	CASRPNRQGADTEAFF	TGTGCCAGCAGGCCTAATAGACAGGGGGCGGACACTGAAGCTTTCTTT
TRBV25-1	-	-	TRBJ1-2	CASSPTGWVGYTF	TGTGCCAGCAGTCCAACCGGGTGGGTTGGCTACACCTTC
TRBV29-1	-	once	TRBJ2-1	CSVAYYNEQFF	TGCAGCGTTGCCTACTACAATGAGCAGTTCTTC
TRBV19	-	-	TRBJ2-7	CASSISLQGIGYEQYF	TGTGCCAGTAGTATTAGTCTACAGGGCATAGGCTACGAGCAGTACTTC
TRBV9	TRBD2	-	TRBJ2-2	CASSVVVGATSGGTGELFF	TGTGCCAGCAGCGTAGTGGTGGGGGCGACTAGCGGGGGCACCGGGGAGCTGTTTTTT
TRBV4-1	TRBD1	-	TRBJ2-7	CASSLTPGQGTYEQYF	TGCGCCAGCAGCCTGACGCCGGGACAGGGCACTTACGAGCAGTACTTC
TRBV5-4	-	-	TRBJ1-3	CASSLGGSGNTIYF	TGTGCCAGCAGCTTGGGAGGCTCTGGAAACACCATATATTTT